Included here is one TCR beta chain sequence, with context. The sample is drawn from a study of cytomegalovirus exposure and HLA in healthy donors. V was cut by 3 bases and J by 4 bases, with 10 bases left in between. The CDR3 runs 14 residues. CDR1 is LNHDA and CDR2 is SQIVND in the germline V gene (reference sequence). Both 60 Vbeta primers and 13 Jbeta primers went into the PCR. Profiling relied on immunoSEQ multiplex PCR, and the TCRdb table lists in-frame clones only, not all of them. The top ten hold 0.35% to 0.45% of the sample, which has about 160,000 clones, almost 85% seen once. The TCR was taken from a boy aged 2 to 10 in good health and CMV-seronegative. Material: PBMCs. This chain connects TRBV19 to TRBJ2-1; perhaps TRBD2 as D (6 bases). The chain's CDR3 is CASSMGTFYNEQFF. The CDR3 DNA reads TGTGCCAGTAGTATGGGGACTTTTTACAATGAGCAGTTCTTC.